This passage covers 5 T cell receptor beta chains from one sample sequenced in a study of PD-L1 blockade in urothelial cancer. The time point was: pretreatment peripheral blood. Using immunoSEQ multiplex PCR, the repertoire was profiled, and TCRdb retains in-frame clones only, with some absent. The table includes tens of thousands of clones, 84% detected once. The sequencing here drew on PBMCs, taken around atezolizumab (anti-PD-L1) treatment. The receptors derive from a woman aged 70-85 years with urothelial cancer.

The chain couples TRBV2 to TRBJ2-2; D call uncertain. Trimming stripped 6 bases from V and 1 base from J, with 6 bases between. Germline CDR1 and CDR2: SNHLY and FYNNEI. The CDR3 has 13 amino acids. DNA for the CDR3: TGTGCCAGCAGCTGGCAGAACACCGGGGAGCTGTTTTTT. It encodes CASSWQNTGELFF.

This chain uses TRBV11-2 with TRBJ2-3, with D tentatively TRBD2 (7 bases). V lost 4 bases, J lost 8 bases, and 19 bases lay in between. The CDR3 loop spans 15 amino acids. Looked up from germline, CDR1 is SGHAT and CDR2 is FQNNGV. For the CDR3, the DNA is TGTGCCAGCAGCTCCCCGGCAGGGGAGGGAGGTACGCAGTATTTT. It specifies CASSSPAGEGGTQYF.

This chain links TRBV2 with TRBJ1-5; TRBD1 agrees at 7 bases. J gave up 2 bases and V 6 bases, and 7 bases lay outside the gene matches. This CDR3 comprises 15 residues. Germline CDR1 reads SNHLY; CDR2 reads FYNNEI. CDR3 residues: CASSLEGAGNQPQHF. The CDR3 DNA reads as TGTGCCAGCAGCCTCGAGGGGGCAGGCAATCAGCCCCAGCATTTT.

CDR3 sequence (DNA): TGTGCCTGGAGGTCCCCGATGTCAGTGGTCATGAACACTGAAGCTTTCTTT. Protein product: CAWRSPMSVVMNTEAFF. The chain carries TRBV30 and TRBJ1-1, with D uncertain. The CDR3 consists of 17 residues. Trimming removed 3 bases at V and 0 bases at J, with 20 bases between. In germline, CDR1 is GTSNPN, CDR2 SVGIG (reference sequence).

The V call is TRBV6-8, the J call TRBJ1-5; perhaps TRBD1 as D (6 bases). Germline V gene lookup returns CDR1 MNHGY and CDR2 SAAAGT. The V and J ends lost 9 bases and 0 bases respectively, with 21 bases between them. CDR3 length: 17 residues. CDR3 DNA: TGTGCCAGAGACGGGCGTCCAGGGGCCCTTAGCAATCAGCCCCAGCATTTT. Its protein is CARDGRPGALSNQPQHF.